The rows below give T cell receptor beta chains drawn from one sample of a study of blood T cell repertoires in COVID-19. Assay used: immunoSEQ multiplex PCR; TCRdb lists only in-frame clones, some missing. The data contain about 160,000 clones, around 80% of them singletons. Sequencing used peripheral blood. The receptors were sampled from a woman aged 80 or older with acute or convalescent COVID-19. The CDR3 runs from the conserved cysteine through the conserved F or W.

J | V | CDR3
TRBJ2-7 | TRBV11-2 | CASSLDKRVLWDRYEQYF
TRBJ1-2 | TRBV18 | CASSPQGGFHYGYTF
TRBJ1-5 | TRBV5-4 | CASSLAGGSDQPQHF
TRBJ2-7 | TRBV10-3 | CAISGTESSYEQYF
TRBJ2-2 | TRBV29-1 | CSVVGLAGSGELFF
TRBJ2-6 | TRBV19 | CASKGQGTGANVLTF
TRBJ2-7 | TRBV19 | CASSRSPSGTSYEQYF
TRBJ2-6 | TRBV4-2 | CASSQGLRQGKRGTGANVLTF
TRBJ2-1 | TRBV14 | CASSQLKAGVFNSYNEQFF
TRBJ2-7 | TRBV11-2 | CASSLVGGGQSYEQYF
TRBJ2-4 | TRBV6-1 | CASSEAAGRPKNIQYF
TRBJ1-1 | TRBV9 | CASSILENTEAFF
TRBJ1-2 | TRBV10-2 | CASSGDRTGTTYTF
TRBJ1-2 | TRBV5-1 | CASSRNTERGYTF
TRBJ2-7 | TRBV3-1/TRBV3-2 | CASRSGGGTYEQYF
TRBJ2-3 | TRBV28 | CASSPLAGVIDTQYF
TRBJ1-3 | TRBV6-6 | CASSYSEGNTIYF
TRBJ2-2 | TRBV19 | CASRTGQGGTGELFF
TRBJ1-1 | TRBV10-3 | CAISGPQGATEAFF
TRBJ1-5 | TRBV30 | CAWAGTFNQPQHF
TRBJ1-6 | TRBV5-4 | CASSLGGGASYNSPLHF
TRBJ2-3 | TRBV5-4 | CASSSWTSGRADTQYF
TRBJ2-5 | TRBV5-6 | CASSLAGTSGKETQYF
TRBJ2-1 | TRBV27 | CASSSPPGNEQFF
TRBJ1-5 | TRBV27 | CASRTGGNQPQHF
TRBJ1-2 | TRBV6-5 | CASSNIPRQAFGYTF
TRBJ2-7 | TRBV9 | CASSPRTGGYEQYF
TRBJ2-1 | TRBV5-4 | CASSLSLAGVNSYNEQFF
TRBJ1-2 | TRBV7-2 | CASSQDRNYGYTF
TRBJ1-4 | TRBV6-5 | CASSIGRATNEKLFF
TRBJ2-5 | TRBV29-1 | CSVDDSPRKGETQYF
TRBJ1-1 | TRBV28 | CAIHTSTEAFF
TRBJ1-4 | TRBV28 | CASRRAYNEKLFF
TRBJ1-5 | TRBV6-6 | CASSRRGIGSNQPQHF
TRBJ2-6 | TRBV5-6 | CASSLVPISGANVLTF
TRBJ2-3 | TRBV7-2 | CASSSRQRQGDTQYF
TRBJ1-1 | TRBV28 | CAVRAGDTEAFF
TRBJ2-3 | TRBV11-2 | CASAALGTDTQYF
TRBJ2-5 | TRBV4-2 | CASSQAGTQETQYF
TRBJ1-6 | TRBV9 | CASSVEADGSYNSPLHF
TRBJ1-2 | TRBV11-2 | CASRQGTEGYTF
TRBJ1-6 | TRBV27 | CASSSLGLNSPLHF
TRBJ2-6 | TRBV4-3 | CASSLSTGGLFGANVLTF
TRBJ2-5 | TRBV7-9 | CASSLGGGETQYF
TRBJ2-1 | TRBV2 | CASSVGPGQSSYNEQFF
TRBJ1-2 | TRBV29-1 | CSALSQGGGYTF
TRBJ2-3 | TRBV18 | CASSSTGGTDTQYF
TRBJ2-5 | TRBV19 | CASRSGLAGRETQYF